This TCR beta chain was recorded in a study of blood T cell repertoires in COVID-19. Study at large: Samples of COVID-19 (acute and convalescent) were obtained from the United States, Italy and Spain.

Only one count was recorded for this clone. Per the authors' pipeline: Quantification of nucleated cells was approximated via reference gene primer amplification. Sequenced by immunoSEQ multiplex PCR; TCRdb stores in-frame clones only, minus some. V and J calls and clone size come straight from that table; D and trimming were deduced from the DNA. The data show a few hundred thousand clones, about 91% seen once. Those enrolled in Seattle joined during active infection and were followed longitudinally afterward. The sequence was collected from a person aged 18 to 29 with COVID-19, enrolled during active disease. Sequenced sample: peripheral blood.

CDR3: CASSLGGNEQFF. The DNA for the CDR3 is TGTGCCAGCTCTTTAGGGGGCAATGAGCAGTTCTTC. The chain carries TRBV27 and TRBJ2-1; weak D call: TRBD1 (6 bases). Germline lookup yields CDR1 MNHEY and CDR2 SMNVEV (reference sequence). Trimming removed 8 bases at V and 6 bases at J, with 11 bases between. The CDR3 is 12 amino acids.